These 17 T cell receptor beta chains were sequenced from one sample in a study of T cell responses to AZD1222 COVID-19 vaccine. Assay used: immunoSEQ multiplex PCR; TCRdb lists only in-frame clones, some missing. Among fewer than 150,000 clones listed, 92% were seen once. The sequences come from peripheral blood, collected 28 days after the second AZD1222 dose. These receptors came from an adult who received the AZD1222 COVID-19 vaccine.

This clone was detected once. V and J are TRBV2 and TRBJ1-6, with 7 bases matching TRBD1. CDR1 and CDR2 from the germline V gene are SNHLY and FYNNEI. With V trimmed by 6 bases and J by 7 bases, 6 bases remained unmatched. This CDR3 spans 14 amino acids. In nucleotides, the CDR3 is TGTGCCAGCAGATTTAGGGACAGCAATTCACCCCTCCACTTT. It yields the protein CASRFRDSNSPLHF.

V gene TRBV20-1 combines with J gene TRBJ1-4; D is unclear. V was cut by 3 bases and J by 0 bases, with 11 bases left in between. This CDR3 contains 15 residues. In germline, CDR1 is DFQATT, CDR2 SNEGSKA (reference sequence). The CDR3 DNA reads TGCAGTGCTAGTGCGGACGTGGCAACTAATGAAAAACTGTTTTTT. Translating gives CSASADVATNEKLFF.

V gene TRBV6-5 combines with J gene TRBJ1-5; D gene ambiguous. This CDR3 has 15 residues. Germline V gene sequence: CDR1 MNHEY, CDR2 SVGAGI. Trimming took off 0 bases at V and 0 bases at J, with 6 bases between the two ends. CDR3 coding DNA: TGTGCCAGCAGTTACTCACTTAATAGCAATCAGCCCCAGCATTTT. This encodes CASSYSLNSNQPQHF.

This chain connects TRBV14 to TRBJ1-2; D uncertain. The CDR3 loop spans 16 amino acids. From germline, CDR1 is SGHDN and CDR2 FVKESK. Trimming removed 0 bases at V and 1 base at J, with 12 bases between. The CDR3 DNA is TGTGCCAGCAGCCAAGAAGTCCGGCCGGTTAACTATGGCTACACCTTC. Its translation is CASSQEVRPVNYGYTF. The full variable domain, its missing parts supplied by reference TRBV14 and TRBJ1-2, is EAGVTQFPSHSVIEKGQTVTLRCDPISGHDNLYWYRRVMGKEIKFLLHFVKESKQDESGMPNNRFLAERTGGTYSTLKVQPAELEDSGVYFCASSQEVRPVNYGYTFGSGTRLTVV.

The chain couples TRBV2 to TRBJ1-2; D may be TRBD1 (5 bases). Germline values: CDR1 SNHLY, CDR2 FYNNEI. CDR3 length equals 14 residues. Trimming removed 4 bases from V and 6 bases from J, with 15 bases in between. The chain's CDR3 is CASSAVNRQDGYTF. In DNA form, the CDR3 reads TGTGCCAGCAGTGCGGTAAACAGGCAGGATGGCTACACCTTC.

This chain connects TRBV7-8 to TRBJ2-7; no reliable D call. Trimming stripped 0 bases from V and 6 bases from J, with 9 bases between. This CDR3 is 13 amino acids long. Germline CDR1 is SGHVS and CDR2 is FQNEAQ. The CDR3, as DNA: TGTGCCAGCAGCTTAGCCGTAGTCGGCGAGCAGTACTTC. It translates to CASSLAVVGEQYF.

This chain links TRBV7-2 with TRBJ1-2; D uncertain. This CDR3 comprises 13 residues. The ends were cut back, 1 base at V and 4 bases at J, with 7 bases in the middle. Germline CDR1 SGHTA, CDR2 FQGNSA. The DNA of the CDR3 is TGTGCCAGCAGCTTAGAGGCAGTCTATGGCTACACCTTC. Amino acids: CASSLEAVYGYTF.

The J gene is TRBJ1-2, the V gene TRBV25-1; D uncertain. Trimming removed 0 bases at V and 1 base at J, with 6 bases between. CDR1 and CDR2 (germline): MGHDK, SYGVNS. The length of the CDR3 is 14 residues. The CDR3 loop reads CASSEYSDNYGYTF. CDR3 coding DNA: TGTGCCAGCAGTGAATACTCGGATAACTATGGCTACACCTTC.

The V gene is TRBV10-1, the J gene TRBJ2-1; D may be TRBD1 or TRBD2 (5 bases each). This CDR3 has 15 residues. Germline V gene lookup returns CDR1 WNHNN and CDR2 SYGVQD (reference sequence). V lost 2 bases and J 1 base, leaving 9 bases between the germline ends. For the CDR3, the DNA is TGCGCCAGCAGTGAGCGGGACCCTTCCTACAATGAGCAGTTCTTC. This sequence encodes CASSERDPSYNEQFF.

This clone was observed once. The chain combines TRBV7-9 with TRBJ2-1; TRBD2 matches 9 bases. Germline V CDR1 and CDR2: SEHNR, FQNEAQ (reference sequence). This CDR3 contains 13 residues. J gave up 10 bases and V 1 base, and 2 bases lay outside the gene matches. This chain's CDR3 is CASSLVLAGEQFF. The DNA for the CDR3 is TGTGCCAGCAGCTTAGTTCTAGCGGGGGAGCAGTTCTTC.

This rearrangement joins TRBV28 to TRBJ2-1; TRBD2 agrees at 9 bases. The V gene end was trimmed by 7 bases and the J gene end by 9 bases; junction bases not matched to a gene: 13. The CDR3 runs 15 residues. CDR1 and CDR2 (germline): MDHEN, SYDVKM. CDR3 DNA: TGTGCCAGCAATACACCTCGCGGGGGGGTCGGTGAGCAGTTCTTC. Protein sequence: CASNTPRGGVGEQFF.

The chain recombines TRBV5-1 with TRBJ2-3, with D hard to call. Germline CDR1 is SGHRS and CDR2 is YFSETQ. The CDR3 has 15 amino acids. The V and J ends lost 7 bases and 0 bases respectively, with 15 bases between them. In DNA, the CDR3 is TGCGCCAGCGGACCATCTGGACCTAGCACAGATACGCAGTATTTT. It yields the protein CASGPSGPSTDTQYF.

The chain employs TRBV9 and TRBJ2-1; D could derive from TRBD1 or TRBD2 (5 bases each). V lost 5 bases and J lost 8, with 8 bases in between. The CDR3 has 11 amino acids. CDR1 SGDLS and CDR2 YYNGEE come from the germline V gene. CDR3 amino acids: CASRGTDEQFF. For the CDR3, the DNA is TGTGCCAGCAGGGGGACCGATGAGCAGTTCTTC.

V gene TRBV13 combines with J gene TRBJ2-5, with D perhaps matching TRBD2 (6 bases). Germline V gene lookup returns CDR1 PRHDT and CDR2 FYEKMQ (reference sequence). The CDR3 spans 16 residues. The V gene lost 4 bases and the J gene lost 5 bases, with 20 bases spanning the gap. The CDR3 loop is CASSSGVADNRETQYF. The CDR3 DNA sequence: TGTGCCAGCAGCTCGGGGGTAGCGGACAATAGGGAGACCCAGTACTTC.

The count of this clone is one. This chain joins TRBV5-1 and TRBJ2-4, with 12 bases that match TRBD1. Germline trimming cut 6 bases from V and 1 base from J; bases unmatched to any gene: 14. The CDR3 is made up of 19 amino acids. Germline V gives CDR1 SGHRS, CDR2 YFSETQ. CDR3 in DNA: TGCGCCAGCACCCTTGCCGGGACAGGGGGCGGTGGGGCCAAAAACATTCAGTACTTC. This sequence encodes CASTLAGTGGGGAKNIQYF.

The sample holds one count of this clone. V is TRBV29-1 and J is TRBJ2-7; TRBD1 matches 8 bases. The CDR3 spans 14 residues. Losses at the gene ends were 6 bases for V and 2 bases for J; bases not matched to a gene: 9. Germline V gives CDR1 SQVTM, CDR2 ANQGSEA. The CDR3 here is CSVLLGTGAYEQYF. CDR3 coding DNA: TGCAGCGTCCTCCTCGGGACAGGTGCCTACGAGCAGTACTTC.

There are a few counts of this clone. The CDR3: CASSPRTGGEAFF. For the CDR3, the DNA is TGTGCCAGCAGTCCCCGGACAGGGGGTGAAGCTTTCTTT. The gene calls are TRBV27 and TRBJ1-1, with TRBD1 matching 10 bases. CDR1 is MNHEY and CDR2 is SMNVEV in the germline V gene (reference sequence). V lost 5 bases to trimming and J lost 7 bases; unmatched junction nucleotides: 4. The CDR3 consists of 13 residues.